This T cell receptor beta chain was documented in a study of blood T cells in healthy people across ages (dated by TCRdb to between 2015 and 2017). Background on the whole study: In model experiments, template switching captured roughly one uniquely barcoded TCR beta cDNA molecule for every two T cells. Age-related changes in TCR beta repertoire diversity were measured in the study by deep sequencing normalized with unique cDNA molecular identifiers. The donors were split into four age groups: young (average around 16 years), middle-aged (39), aged (over 55) and long-lived (about 82). Using the same blood draw, the study looked at two additional independent replicas of 1 million unique cDNA reads for two donors, one aged 18 to 30 and the other aged 80 or older.

The library was made by 5' RACE. The reads were generated on an Illumina HiSeq 2500. A second roughly 6 to 12 cycle PCR used a sample-barcoded 5' primer and a J-beta primer mix. Each TCR beta cDNA molecule received a unique molecular identifier from a template-switch 5' adaptor carrying 12 random nucleotides. Each sample yielded at least 2.5 million CDR3-containing paired-end reads. First-strand cDNA synthesis was performed from all RNA using the Mint cDNA synthesis kit, with priming by a TRBC-specific oligonucleotide. After uracil-DNA glycosylase treatment, a first 18-cycle PCR used universal primers M1SS and BC2_uni_R on all cDNA. The original pipeline was this. For normalization, 1 million high-quality reads, each with a distinct molecular identifier, were randomly selected from each sample. Reads sharing molecular identifiers were discarded rather than binned into consensus sequences. CDR3 identification, clonotype clustering and error correction used MiTCR with a Q25 quality threshold and the strictest error-elimination algorithm. Lower-bound total TCR beta diversity was estimated with a nonparametric unseen species model using Euler transformation. The public reads were reprocessed in TCRdb via fastp at Q25 and MiXCR, keeping in-frame beta chains. Here each entry gathers all rows of one CDR3 protein and keeps the most common genes and DNA. For this entry, the V and J calls and clone size follow TCRdb and not the study's own pipeline. This sample comprises some 890,000 distinct CDR3 sequences, 29% of them detected only once. The ten largest clones add up to roughly 10% of the sample.

This clonotype turned up a few times. It has no known antigen specificity. A much more abundant neighbour one base away suggests this may be a read error. Overall study results and their limits: Compared with the aged group, more naive CD4+ T cells, fewer expanded clones and increased TCR diversity were shown by the long-lived group, suggesting age selection. A strong correlation was found between observed TCR beta diversity and the percentage of naive T cells measured by flow cytometry. Bulk unsorted PBMC profiling prevented conclusive comparison of naive and antigen-experienced compartments. Donor CMV infection status was unknown, potentially confounding age-related changes in expanded clonotypes. Estimates of total diversity based on one million sequenced T cells were considered lower bounds and underestimates. As age increased, observed TCR beta diversity per million T cells dropped in a roughly linear way, and a significant reduction was already evident by age around 41.

The donors were a few dozen Caucasian individuals from Russia, aged roughly 6 to 90 years, who were systemically healthy. Roughly 9.5 milliliters of peripheral blood were drawn from each donor into EDTA-treated Vacutainer tubes. Ficoll-Paque density-gradient centrifugation was used to isolate PBMCs, with at least 7 million per sample. Trizol reagent was used to extract total RNA from PBMCs, with at least 6 micrograms per sample. For every donor, flow cytometry on a PBMC aliquot measured the percentage of naive CD45RAhigh/CD27high T cells. The CDR3, from cysteine to phenylalanine, totals 14 residues. The only DNA kept is the CDR3, 42 bases in frame from the first base. CDR1 and CDR2 (SNHLY, FYNNEI) derive from the germline V gene. This sample also belongs to another study, concerning T cells of mothers and their children. The second paper states: The donors were nine systemically healthy Caucasian individuals, made up of three mothers and their six children. cDNA synthesis used all of the extracted RNA, with approximately 1.4 ug of RNA in each 15 ul reaction. In the second PCR, sample barcodes and 2-4 random nucleotides were introduced via the M1S primer. Over 9.5 million TCR beta CDR3 reads were obtained for each mother, and some 3.1 million reads were obtained for each child. TCR recombination output is similarly shaped by thymic selection in related and unrelated pairs, with a minor effect exerted by inherited differences. Normalized repertoire overlap in related mother-child pairs was always slightly higher than in unrelated mother-child pairs, but the difference was never significant. With a sensitivity of approximately 100 clones per million clonotypes, no persistent microchimeric T cell clones were detected. In the study, deep NGS was used to compare the TCR beta repertoires of mothers and children, and features distinguishing related mother-child pairs from unrelated individuals were sought. Mothers averaged roughly 36 +/- 4 years of age and children averaged about 10 +/- 4 years. After adapters were ligated using NEBNext reagents, the libraries underwent 100+100 nt paired-end sequencing on an Illumina HiSeq 2000. To prevent cross-contamination, the mother and child libraries were prepared one month apart and sequenced in separate runs. Each donor had between 500,000 and 2,000,000 distinct TCR beta clonotypes identified. Naive TCR beta clonotypes were estimated from low-frequency clonotypes matched to each donor's FACS-determined naive share, without sorting.

This receptor chain uses TRBV2 and TRBJ2-1; 9 junctional bases match TRBD1. The TCR sequence derives from a woman aged 40 to 50 in good health. Input material: blood. The CDR3 corresponds to CASPPGQGYNGQFF. The bases read TGTGCCAGTCCTCCGGGACAGGGTTACAATGGGCAGTTCTTC.